This T cell receptor beta chain was recorded in a study of regulatory T cells in long-lasting Graves disease. Study conclusions and caveats: Accuracy might have suffered from few samples.

Time point indicated: persistent/refractory GD, antithyroid drugs over 5 years with positive TRAb. Extracted PBMC RNA gave rise to the TCR library. American Thyroid Association guidelines served as the basis for diagnosing Graves' disease. CDR1 is SNHLY, CDR2 FYNNEI, per germline. V was cut by 4 bases and J by 5 bases, with 17 bases left in between. CDR3 length equals 16 residues. This clonotype was observed a few times. Antigen unknown. Combining iRepertoire HTBI primers with Arm-PCR of CDR3 regions, the authors built TCR beta libraries. Each CDR3 protein gets one entry after TCRdb re-called the multiplex PCR reads with MiXCR. Of 400,000 to 500,000 distinct CDR3 sequences in the sample, 21% were seen once.

J is TRBJ2-2 and V is TRBV2; either TRBD1 or TRBD2 may fit D (5 bases each). This clonotype was sampled from a female donor with Graves disease. Material: peripheral blood mononuclear cells (PBMCs), obtained when the disease was refractory, from a patient treated with antithyroid drugs. The CDR3 DNA reads as TGTGCCAGCAGTGTCGATCCGGGACGGTTGACCGGGGAGCTGTTTTTT. Translating it yields CASSVDPGRLTGELFF. Using reference TRBV2 and TRBJ2-2 for the parts outside the CDR3, the full variable domain is EPEVTQTPSHQVTQMGQEVILRCVPISNHLYFYWYRQILGQKVEFLVSFYNNEISEKSEIFDDQFSVERPDGSNFTLKIRSTKLEDSAMYFCASSVDPGRLTGELFFGEGSRLTVL.